The 21 T cell receptor beta chains reported below all come from one sample, sequenced in a study of cytomegalovirus exposure and HLA in healthy donors. A multiplex PCR was run with 60 Vbeta primers and 13 Jbeta primers. Generated by immunoSEQ multiplex PCR, the TCRdb table keeps only in-frame clones and is missing some. The sample totals under 200,000 clones. The sample was PBMCs. The receptors originated from a young man in good health and CMV-seronegative.

The chain employs TRBV7-9 and TRBJ2-7, with 7 positions matching TRBD1. The germline V gene has CDR1 SEHNR and CDR2 FQNEAQ (reference sequence). V dropped 5 bases and J dropped 5; count of bases not matched to a gene: 12. The CDR3 covers 15 residues. DNA for the CDR3: TGTGCCAGCAGCCACTTCCGAGAGGGGGCTAACGAGCAGTACTTC. Its protein is CASSHFREGANEQYF.

The chain joins TRBV19 to TRBJ1-4, with TRBD1 matching 9 bases. The CDR3 is 16 residues long. The V segment lost 3 bases and the J segment 0 bases; nucleotides outside the gene matches: 2. CDR1 is LNHDA and CDR2 is SQIVND in the germline V gene (reference sequence). The CDR3 loop reads CASSMGTGPTNEKLFF. In DNA form, the CDR3 reads TGTGCCAGTAGTATGGGGACAGGGCCAACTAATGAAAAACTGTTTTTT.

The chain links TRBV2 to TRBJ2-2; a possible D gene is TRBD1 (5 bases). V lost 2 bases and J lost 6, with 16 bases in between. Per germline, CDR1 SNHLY and CDR2 FYNNEI. The CDR3 contains 16 residues. The CDR3 bases are TGTGCCAGCAGTGAAATGGGGCCAAGGGTATCCGGGGAGCTGTTTTTT. Amino acids: CASSEMGPRVSGELFF.

The chain has TRBV5-6 and TRBJ2-5; maybe TRBD1 (5 bases). The DNA end is a closer match to TRBJ2-7, so the J assignment may be wrong. The CDR3 contains 13 residues. Germline loops: CDR1 SGHDT, CDR2 YYEEEE. DNA of the CDR3: TGTGCCAGCAGCTTCCCAGGGCGCTACGAGCAGTACTTC. This translates into CASSFPGRYEQYF.

This sequence joins TRBV6-5 and TRBJ1-2, with TRBD1 identical over 7 bases. Germline V gene data show CDR1 as MNHEY and CDR2 as SVGAGI. This CDR3 is 14 amino acids long. V trimming: 3 bases; J trimming: 8 bases; junction bases outside the gene matches: 9. The CDR3 reads CASSYSGTVVGYTF. CDR3 in DNA: TGTGCCAGCAGTTATTCCGGGACAGTCGTCGGCTACACCTTC.

The chain couples TRBV27 to TRBJ2-1, with D possibly being TRBD2 (5 bases). The CDR3 has 16 residues. Trimming took 8 bases from V and 0 from J, leaving 17 bases between them. CDR1 is MNHEY, CDR2 SMNVEV, per germline (reference sequence). CDR3 sequence reads: CASGPTRRSSYNEQFF. DNA for the CDR3: TGTGCCAGCGGACCCACACGGAGGAGCTCCTACAATGAGCAGTTCTTC.

V usage is TRBV27 and J usage is TRBJ2-1; 13 bases align to TRBD2. Trimming removed 2 bases from V and 0 bases from J; junction bases left unmatched: 1. Germline CDR1 MNHEY, CDR2 SMNVEV (reference sequence). This CDR3 region has 17 residues. Here the CDR3 reads CASSLRTSGSSYNEQFF. CDR3 in DNA: TGTGCCAGCAGTTTACGGACTAGCGGGAGCTCCTACAATGAGCAGTTCTTC.

The V and J genes are TRBV7-2 and TRBJ1-3, with D uncertain. The germline CDR1 and CDR2 sequences are SGHTA and FQGNSA. The CDR3 consists of 15 residues. Trimming removed 4 bases at V and 0 bases at J, with 10 bases between. In DNA, the CDR3 is TGTGCCAGCAGCTCGGGAGGGCTCTCTGGAAACACCATATATTTT. Its protein product is CASSSGGLSGNTIYF.

This sequence joins TRBV11-2 and TRBJ2-3, with D unresolved. Trimming shortened V by 3 bases and J by 4 bases, and 14 bases separated the two germline ends. Germline V gene data show CDR1 as SGHAT and CDR2 as FQNNGV. This CDR3 has 15 amino acids. CDR3 region: CASSLSVGHSDTQYF. The CDR3 DNA sequence: TGTGCCAGCAGCTTGTCTGTGGGCCACTCAGATACGCAGTATTTT.

V gene TRBV14 combines with J gene TRBJ2-5; possibly TRBD1 for D (5 bases). Trimming cost V 8 bases and J 4 bases, with 8 bases left between them. This CDR3 has 11 residues. The germline gives CDR1 SGHDN, CDR2 FVKESK. The CDR3 DNA reads as TGTGCCAGCGGAAGGGGAGAGACCCAGTACTTC. Its protein is CASGRGETQYF.

V usage is TRBV6-4 and J usage is TRBJ2-1; 8 bases are shared with TRBD1. This CDR3 contains 15 residues. Germline lookup yields CDR1 MRHNA and CDR2 SNTAGT. Germline trimming cut 2 bases from V and 6 bases from J; bases unmatched to any gene: 6. CDR3 bases: TGTGCCAGCAGTGACGCAGGGGGCAAGGGCAATGAGCAGTTCTTC. It is translated as CASSDAGGKGNEQFF.

The genes are TRBV7-9 and TRBJ2-7; 11 nucleotides match TRBD2. V was clipped by 5 bases and J by 2 bases; unmatched bases: 8. Germline-derived CDR1 and CDR2 are SEHNR and FQNEAQ (reference sequence). This CDR3 is built from 16 residues. The CDR3 reads CASSPGTSGTPYEQYF. The CDR3 DNA follows: TGTGCCAGCAGCCCCGGGACTAGCGGAACCCCCTACGAGCAGTACTTC.

The chain couples TRBV29-1 to TRBJ2-7; tentatively, D is TRBD1 (5 bases). V lost 0 bases to trimming and J lost 2 bases, with 8 bases between them. Germline assignment: CDR1 SQVTM and CDR2 ANQGSEA. This CDR3 has 13 residues. CDR3 amino acids: CSVEDDSTYEQYF. CDR3 bases: TGCAGCGTTGAAGACGACAGTACCTACGAGCAGTACTTC.

This rearrangement joins TRBV7-9 to TRBJ1-3, with TRBD1 matching 8 bases. With V trimmed by 5 bases and J by 0 bases, 9 bases remained unmatched. The germline gives CDR1 SEHNR, CDR2 FQNEAQ (reference sequence). This CDR3 comprises 17 residues. In DNA form, the CDR3 reads TGTGCCAGCAGCCACGGACAGGGTATAAGCTCTGGAAACACCATATATTTT. As protein: CASSHGQGISSGNTIYF.

The V call is TRBV7-9, the J call TRBJ2-2, with a tentative D call TRBD1 (7 bases). CDR3 length: 15 residues. Germline V gives CDR1 SEHNR, CDR2 FQNEAQ (reference sequence). The V gene lost 4 bases and the J gene lost 5 bases, with 14 bases spanning the gap. CDR3 nucleotide sequence: TGTGCCAGCAGCTCACAGGGGCGGGGTACCGGGGAGCTGTTTTTT. Its protein is CASSSQGRGTGELFF.

The chain recombines TRBV10-1 with TRBJ1-3; TRBD1 matches at 9 bases. With 3 bases clipped from V and 0 bases from J, the junction kept 3 bases outside the gene matches. The CDR3 contains 16 residues. Germline V gives CDR1 WNHNN, CDR2 SYGVQD (reference sequence). The CDR3 DNA is TGCGCCAGCAGTGATGGACAGGGGATCTCTGGAAACACCATATATTTT. Translating it yields CASSDGQGISGNTIYF.

The V gene is TRBV6-5, the J gene TRBJ2-7, with a tentative D call TRBD1 (5 bases). The CDR3 contains 15 residues. The germline CDR1 and CDR2 sequences are MNHEY and SVGAGI. Trimming pared 2 bases from V and 0 bases from J, leaving 11 bases between. The CDR3 region is CASSYPDSYSYEQYF. The CDR3 nucleotides are TGTGCCAGCAGTTACCCCGACAGCTACTCCTACGAGCAGTACTTC.

The rearrangement links TRBV2 to TRBJ1-1, with unresolved D. The CDR3 runs 14 residues. Germline V lookup: CDR1 SNHLY, CDR2 FYNNEI. V lost 2 bases to trimming and J lost 5 bases, with 12 bases between them. The CDR3 DNA reads as TGTGCCAGCAGTGAATCCGGGTCGTGGACTGAAGCTTTCTTT. It encodes CASSESGSWTEAFF.

V and J are TRBV9 and TRBJ1-5; no definite D call. The germline CDR1 and CDR2 sequences are SGDLS and YYNGEE. The length of the CDR3 is 15 residues. V shed 0 bases and J shed 2 bases, with 9 bases lying between them. The CDR3 coding sequence is TGTGCCAGCAGCGTAGGAGGTTTTGGCAATCAGCCCCAGCATTTT. It translates to CASSVGGFGNQPQHF. Full variable domain (remainder filled in from reference TRBV9 and TRBJ1-5): DSGVTQTPKHLITATGQRVTLRCSPRSGDLSVYWYQQSLDQGLQFLIQYYNGEERAKGNILERFSAQQFPDLHSELNLSSLELGDSALYFCASSVGGFGNQPQHFGDGTRLSIL.

The genes are TRBV9 and TRBJ1-2; no firm D call. CDR1 and CDR2 from the germline V gene are SGDLS and YYNGEE. Trimming pared 0 bases from V and 7 bases from J, leaving 10 bases between. The CDR3 extends over 13 amino acids. The CDR3 here is CASSVVGRGGYTF. The DNA of the CDR3 is TGTGCCAGCAGCGTAGTTGGCCGCGGTGGCTACACCTTC. Drawing the rest from reference TRBV9 and TRBJ1-2, the complete variable domain is DSGVTQTPKHLITATGQRVTLRCSPRSGDLSVYWYQQSLDQGLQFLIQYYNGEERAKGNILERFSAQQFPDLHSELNLSSLELGDSALYFCASSVVGRGGYTFGSGTRLTVV.

This chain connects TRBV30 to TRBJ2-2; TRBD1 is a possible D gene (5 bases). Germline V gene sequence: CDR1 GTSNPN, CDR2 SVGIG (reference sequence). Trimming removed 3 bases from V and 2 bases from J, with 10 bases in between. The CDR3 is 14 residues long. DNA of the CDR3: TGTGCCTGGAGCGTGGACACTAACACCGGGGAGCTGTTTTTT. This sequence encodes CAWSVDTNTGELFF.